Below, 24 T cell receptor beta chains from the same sample are listed, as sequenced in a study of cytomegalovirus exposure and HLA in healthy donors. Profiling relied on immunoSEQ multiplex PCR, and the TCRdb table lists in-frame clones only, not all of them. Altogether 140,000 to 150,000 clones are present, approximately 94% being singletons, with the ten largest covering less than 2%. The sample was PBMCs. Receptors were obtained from a man aged 18 to 29 in good health and CMV-seropositive.

This clone was recorded a few times. The gene calls are TRBV29-1 and TRBJ1-2, with 8 bases aligning to TRBD1. Unmatched junction bases numbered 5, after V lost 6 bases and J lost 8 bases. This CDR3 has 11 residues. CDR1 is SQVTM and CDR2 is ANQGSEA in the germline V gene. CDR3 nucleotides: TGCAGCGTCCACGGACAGGGAGGCTACACCTTC. Translated: CSVHGQGGYTF.

V gene TRBV29-1 combines with J gene TRBJ2-3, with 10 positions matching TRBD2. The germline V gene encodes CDR1 SQVTM and CDR2 ANQGSEA. The V and J ends lost 4 bases and 4 bases, in that order; junction bases with no gene match: 11. The CDR3 totals 16 residues. CDR3 amino acids: CSVGLGAGGTPDTQYF. The DNA for the CDR3 is TGCAGCGTTGGGTTAGGAGCGGGAGGGACCCCAGATACGCAGTATTTT.

The V gene is TRBV9, the J gene TRBJ2-7, with TRBD2 matching over 8 bases. Unmatched junction bases numbered 5, after V lost 0 bases and J lost 0 bases. Germline V CDR1 and CDR2: SGDLS, YYNGEE. This CDR3 contains 16 residues. The CDR3 spells CASSVGLAGLSYEQYF. CDR3 in DNA: TGTGCCAGCAGCGTAGGCCTAGCGGGCCTCTCCTACGAGCAGTACTTC.

The rearrangement joins TRBV11-3 to TRBJ1-1; D ambiguous. The CDR3 sequence is 14 residues long. With 4 bases removed from V and 6 bases from J, the gap between germline ends came to 15 bases. CDR1 SGHNT and CDR2 YENEEA come from the germline V gene. CDR3 loop: CASSSEGVGAEAFF. CDR3 nucleotide sequence: TGTGCCAGCAGCTCGGAGGGCGTGGGCGCTGAAGCTTTCTTT.

The chain couples TRBV19 to TRBJ1-5; tentatively, D is TRBD1 (5 bases). The CDR3 is 15 amino acids. Germline V CDR1 and CDR2: LNHDA, SQIVND (reference sequence). Trimming took off 6 bases at V and 5 bases at J, with 17 bases between the two ends. CDR3 sequence: CASSLLRGQDQPQHF. In DNA, the CDR3 is TGTGCCAGTAGCCTCCTTAGGGGCCAGGATCAGCCCCAGCATTTT.

The J gene is TRBJ2-1, the V gene TRBV2; TRBD2 aligns across 10 bases. CDR1 and CDR2 from the germline V gene are SNHLY and FYNNEI. The CDR3 runs to 15 residues. The junction had 4 bases not matched to a gene; V was cut back by 2 bases and J by 6 bases. This chain's CDR3 is CASSEWASGSNEQFF. The CDR3 region has the DNA TGTGCCAGCAGTGAATGGGCTAGCGGGAGCAATGAGCAGTTCTTC.

The rearrangement links TRBV6-6 to TRBJ2-7, with TRBD2 matching over 7 bases. This CDR3 region has 12 residues. With V trimmed by 10 bases and J by 0 bases, 3 bases remained unmatched. The germline V gene has CDR1 MNHNY and CDR2 SVGAGI (reference sequence). The CDR3 loop is CATGGSSYEQYF. CDR3 bases: TGTGCCACCGGGGGGAGCTCCTACGAGCAGTACTTC.

CDR3 bases: TGTGCCAGCAGCTCCCTATTAGGACAGCCCTACAATGAGCAGTTCTTC. It is translated as CASSSLLGQPYNEQFF. This rearrangement joins TRBV11-2 to TRBJ2-1; maybe TRBD1 (6 bases). The V gene lost 4 bases and the J gene lost 2 bases, with 15 bases spanning the gap. There are 16 residues in the CDR3. Germline CDR1 SGHAT, CDR2 FQNNGV.

In DNA, the CDR3 is TGCAGCGTGCCATGGCGGGACAGGGATCCCCTCTTCTCTGGAAACACCATATATTTT. The encoded protein is CSVPWRDRDPLFSGNTIYF. V usage is TRBV29-1 and J usage is TRBJ1-3, with 9 bases matching TRBD1. Per the germline V gene, CDR1 is SQVTM and CDR2 is ANQGSEA. This CDR3 has 19 amino acids. V was clipped by 6 bases and J by 0 bases; unmatched bases: 18.

The chain combines TRBV2 with TRBJ1-4, with 9 bases fitting TRBD1. From germline, CDR1 is SNHLY and CDR2 FYNNEI. J gave up 5 bases and V 8 bases, and 12 bases lay outside the gene matches. This CDR3 is 16 amino acids long. This CDR3 is CASGGPTGTGNEKLFF. CDR3 in DNA: TGTGCCAGCGGGGGGCCCACCGGGACAGGGAATGAAAAACTGTTTTTT.

The J gene is TRBJ2-1, the V gene TRBV10-3, with 10 bases that match TRBD2. V lost 5 bases and J lost 4; bases outside the gene matches: 5. Per germline, CDR1 ENHRY and CDR2 SYGVKD. The CDR3 contains 15 residues. This CDR3 is CAISKLAGNYNEQFF. The CDR3 DNA reads as TGTGCCATCAGTAAACTAGCGGGAAATTACAATGAGCAGTTCTTC.

The chain has TRBV5-5 and TRBJ2-7, with TRBD2 identical over 14 bases. Germline V gives CDR1 SGHKS, CDR2 YYEKEE (reference sequence). This CDR3 comprises 16 residues. Germline trimming cut 0 bases from V and 4 bases from J; bases unmatched to any gene: 3. The CDR3 reads CASSLAGTSGRYEQYF. The CDR3 DNA reads as TGTGCCAGCAGCTTGGCCGGGACTAGCGGGAGATACGAGCAGTACTTC.

This chain connects TRBV2 to TRBJ2-5; 11 nucleotides align to TRBD2. The CDR3 extends over 18 amino acids. Germline lookup yields CDR1 SNHLY and CDR2 FYNNEI. The V and J ends lost 5 bases and 4 bases, in that order; junction bases with no gene match: 15. This CDR3 reads CASSTRLAGMNSRETQYF. CDR3 bases: TGTGCCAGCAGTACAAGACTAGCGGGAATGAATTCCCGAGAGACCCAGTACTTC.

The chain employs TRBV4-1 and TRBJ1-3; no clear D. Trimming took off 0 bases at V and 5 bases at J, with 14 bases between the two ends. This CDR3 region has 16 residues. The germline gives CDR1 MGHRA, CDR2 YSYEKL. The CDR3 nucleotides are TGCGCCAGCAGCCAAGATCGGGTCGGCGGCCGAAACACCATATATTTT. Amino acid sequence: CASSQDRVGGRNTIYF.

The J gene is TRBJ2-2, the V gene TRBV7-2; TRBD2 might be the D (5 bases). Germline CDR1 reads SGHTA; CDR2 reads FQGNSA. There are 16 residues in the CDR3. V was clipped by 3 bases and J by 3 bases, with 14 bases between them. CDR3 sequence reads: CASSLFAGADTGELFF. CDR3 sequence (DNA): TGTGCCAGCAGCTTGTTCGCGGGCGCCGACACCGGGGAGCTGTTTTTT.

The chain employs TRBV6-1 and TRBJ2-4; 10 bases are shared with TRBD1. The CDR3 consists of 14 residues. Germline V gene data show CDR1 as MNHNS and CDR2 as SASEGT. Unmatched junction bases numbered 5, after V lost 4 bases and J lost 8 bases. The CDR3: CASSVGQGWDIQYF. CDR3 coding DNA: TGTGCCAGCAGTGTGGGACAGGGGTGGGACATTCAGTACTTC.

This sequence joins TRBV4-1 and TRBJ1-1; no clear D gene. This CDR3 is 15 amino acids long. V lost 2 bases, J lost 1 base, and 11 bases lay in between. Germline assignment: CDR1 MGHRA and CDR2 YSYEKL. The CDR3 sequence: CASSQTRVRNTEAFF. DNA for the CDR3: TGCGCCAGCAGCCAAACCCGGGTACGGAACACTGAAGCTTTCTTT.

This sequence joins TRBV11-2 and TRBJ2-5, with TRBD2 identical over 12 bases. In germline, CDR1 is SGHAT, CDR2 FQNNGV. This CDR3 is 17 amino acids long. V trimming: 2 bases; J trimming: 5 bases; junction bases outside the gene matches: 9. The CDR3 DNA reads TGTGCCAGCAGCTTATCTCTAGCGGGAGGGCCGGCGGAGACCCAGTACTTC. As protein: CASSLSLAGGPAETQYF. The variable domain in full, with the rest retrieved from reference TRBV11-2 and TRBJ2-5, is EAGVAQSPRYKIIEKRQSVAFWCNPISGHATLYWYQQILGQGPKLLIQFQNNGVVDDSQLPKDRFSAERLKGVDSTLKIQPAKLEDSAVYLCASSLSLAGGPAETQYFGPGTRLLVL.

The CDR3 sequence is CASSRITSGSSYEQYF. The DNA of the CDR3 is TGCGCCAGCAGCCGCATAACTAGCGGGAGTTCCTACGAGCAGTACTTC. This sequence joins TRBV4-1 and TRBJ2-7, with 11 bases matching TRBD2. V lost 4 bases and J lost 1; bases outside the gene matches: 6. The CDR3 runs to 16 residues. From germline, CDR1 is MGHRA and CDR2 YSYEKL.

The sample holds one count of this clone. The CDR3 bases are TGTGCCAGCAGCGAAGGCGGGAGCTCCTACAATGAGCAGTTCTTC. It specifies CASSEGGSSYNEQFF. This chain uses TRBV9 with TRBJ2-1, with 7 bases that match TRBD2. The germline V gene has CDR1 SGDLS and CDR2 YYNGEE. J was trimmed by 0 bases and V by 3 bases; bases with no gene match: 3. CDR3 length: 15 amino acids.

As concerns this clone: The junction does not match germline at one end; this may be a read error. The rearrangement joins TRBV18 to TRBJ1-5; TRBD1 aligns across 7 bases. The CDR3 extends over 16 amino acids. Per germline, CDR1 KGHSH and CDR2 LQKENI. The CDR3 loop reads CASSPPNRGLGQPQHF. DNA for the CDR3: TGTGCCAGCTCGCCACCGAACAGGGGACTGGGTCAGCCCCAGCATTTT. Full variable domain (missing parts from reference TRBV18 and TRBJ1-5): NAGVMQNPRHLVRRRGQEARLRCSPMKGHSHVYWYRQLPEEGLKFMVYLQKENIIDESGMPKERFSAEFPKEGPSILRIQQVVRGDSAAYFCASSPPNRGLGQPQHFGDGTRLSIL.

The rearrangement links TRBV6-6 to TRBJ1-2; 8 bases align to TRBD1. The V gene's germline CDR1 is MNHNY and CDR2 SVGAGI (reference sequence). This CDR3 is built from 14 residues. The V gene end was trimmed by 6 bases and the J gene end by 7 bases; junction bases not matched to a gene: 10. The CDR3 DNA is TGTGCCAGCAGAGCCTCAGGACAGGGAGGTGGCTACACCTTC. Translation: CASRASGQGGGYTF.

This chain connects TRBV11-2 to TRBJ2-7; D call uncertain. With 5 bases removed from V and 5 bases from J, the gap between germline ends came to 19 bases. The CDR3 contains 15 residues. CDR1 and CDR2 (germline): SGHAT, FQNNGV. In DNA form, the CDR3 reads TGTGCCAGCAGCCCAAGCTATCGGGTGTCCAACGAGCAGTACTTC. Its translation: CASSPSYRVSNEQYF.

In the case of this clone: One end of the junction does not line up with germline, which may come from a read error. The chain has TRBV7-9 and TRBJ1-2; possible D gene TRBD1, 5 bases. The CDR3 loop spans 11 amino acids. The germline gives CDR1 SEHNR, CDR2 FQNEAQ (reference sequence). In nucleotides, the CDR3 is TGCACCCCGGGGGGGGACTATGGCTACACCTTC. It encodes CTPGGDYGYTF. Combining the CDR3 with reference TRBV7-9 and TRBJ1-2 gives the whole variable domain DTGVSQNPRHKITKRGQNVTFRCDPISEHNRLYWYRQTLGQGPEFLTYFQNEAQLEKSRLLSDRFSAERPKGSFSTLEIQRTEQGDSAMYLCTPGGDYGYTFGSGTRLTVV.